This TCR beta chain was observed in a study of early T cells in non-severe SARS-CoV-2 infection. At the level of the study: Unpaired chains resulted from sequencing bulk RNA of unsorted whole blood. Findings and caveats of the study: Matching against VDJdb likely underestimated virus-specific expansions, favoring anti-spike CD8.

With respect to this clonotype: What it recognizes is unknown.

Germline lookup yields CDR1 SNHLY and CDR2 FYNNEI. Unmatched junction bases numbered 12, after V lost 6 bases and J lost 5 bases. The CDR3 spans 15 residues. Unique molecular identifiers (one per individual cDNA molecule) were attached. TCRdb re-derived calls from the 5' RACE reads in MiXCR, one entry per CDR3 protein. Seen here are more than 90,000 distinct CDR3 sequences, under 15% observed once, and the top ten hold approximately 2.4%. The specimen sequenced was whole blood. This TCR derives from an adult who was a healthcare worker with PCR-confirmed SARS-CoV-2 infection or an uninfected control (not recorded which). The chain combines TRBV2 with TRBJ2-5; 7 bases map to TRBD1. CDR3 bases: TGTGCCAGCAGAGCCCGAGGGACAGTGGGGGAGACCCAGTACTTC. This encodes CASRARGTVGETQYF.